Detailed here is one T cell receptor beta chain. The antigen is not known. With V trimmed by 4 bases and J by 2 bases, 8 bases remained unmatched. From germline, CDR1 is SQVTM and CDR2 ANQGSEA. The CDR3 runs to 15 residues. This record belongs to a study of cytomegalovirus exposure and HLA in healthy donors. Sequencing was performed with immunoSEQ multiplex PCR; in TCRdb, only in-frame clones are kept and a portion is missing. The data show about 43,000 clones, with roughly 90% seen just once and 5.5% to 6.5% held by the top ten. General observations from the study: Per published reports, the classifier diagnosed cytomegalovirus status with high specificity and sensitivity. In vitro data verified a few CMV-associated chains as specific for CMV antigens. It was 150 to 200 TCR beta chains that were listed as cytomegalovirus-associated. Most TCRs appeared rarely, but some public TCRs recurred in many donors.

This receptor was identified in a man aged 18 to 35 in good health and CMV-seronegative. The genes are TRBV29-1 and TRBJ2-5, with 9 bases lining up with TRBD1. The sequencing sample was made of PBMCs. In nucleotides, the CDR3 is TGCAGCGTTGGGTCCCCCGGGACAGGGCAAGAGACCCAGTACTTC. Amino acids: CSVGSPGTGQETQYF.